Listed here are 18 T cell receptor beta chains from one sample, sequenced in a study of T cell repertoires in aging, cancer and after chemotherapy. A mixed TRB-A/B primer pool amplified rearranged TRB by multiplex touch-down PCR. TCRdb passed the multiplex PCR reads through MiXCR, listing each CDR3 protein once. The data hold about 2,500 distinct CDR3 sequences, with around 35% observed a single time. Amplification of TCR beta used genomic DNA extracted from peripheral blood. The sequencing input was blood. The origin of the receptors is a human donor with a solid tumor.

A few counts support this clonotype. The rearrangement uses TRBV19 and TRBJ2-1; 7 nucleotides align to TRBD2. V gave up 3 bases and J gave up 7 bases; unmatched junction bases: 9. Germline lookup yields CDR1 LNHDA and CDR2 SQIVND (reference sequence). CDR3 length: 15 residues. In nucleotides, the CDR3 is TGTGCCAGTAGTATTCGGGACTACCCGTTGAATGAGCAGTTCTTC. Encoded protein: CASSIRDYPLNEQFF.

This clonotype was counted a few times. The J gene is TRBJ1-1, the V gene TRBV5-6, with a tentative D call TRBD1 (5 bases). CDR3 length: 14 residues. Germline V gene data show CDR1 as SGHDT and CDR2 as YYEEEE. V lost 9 bases to trimming and J lost 4 bases, with 19 bases between them. CDR3 sequence: CATQEAFGGTEAFF. For the CDR3, the DNA is TGTGCCACTCAGGAGGCGTTCGGGGGCACTGAAGCTTTCTTT.

The CDR3 DNA reads as TGTGCCAGTAGTATAGTGGGCAGGGAGGGTGTGCAGCCCCAGCATTTT. Its protein product is CASSIVGREGVQPQHF. V gene TRBV19 combines with J gene TRBJ1-5; maybe TRBD1 (5 bases). This CDR3 comprises 16 residues. The germline V gene encodes CDR1 LNHDA and CDR2 SQIVND (reference sequence). Deletions cut 1 base from V and 7 bases from J, with 17 bases between.

The count of this clonotype is one. The chain employs TRBV20-1 and TRBJ2-3, with 8 bases matching TRBD2. Germline CDR1 reads DFQATT; CDR2 reads SNEGSKA (reference sequence). Trimming removed 3 bases from V and 3 bases from J; junction bases left unmatched: 11. The CDR3 loop spans 16 amino acids. The DNA for the CDR3 is TGCAGTGCTAGTAGGTGGAGCGGGAGTCGAACAGATACGCAGTATTTT. Protein sequence: CSASRWSGSRTDTQYF.

The chain carries TRBV19 and TRBJ1-1, with unresolved D. From germline, CDR1 is LNHDA and CDR2 SQIVND (reference sequence). The CDR3 is 12 residues long. Trimming shortened V by 6 bases and J by 7 bases, and 12 bases separated the two germline ends. CDR3 nucleotides: TGTGCCAGTAGAGGACGGCGGTTTGAAGCTTTCTTT. It translates to CASRGRRFEAFF.

Notes on this clonotype: A much larger clone differs from this one at a single base, so this may be a read error. The rearrangement joins TRBV29-1 to TRBJ1-1; 7 bases are shared with TRBD1. V shed 3 bases, J shed 3 bases, and the junction held 4 bases outside the gene matches. Germline V gives CDR1 SQVTM, CDR2 ANQGSEA. CDR3 length: 13 residues. The CDR3: CSVDPQGYTEAFF. The CDR3 region has the DNA TGCAGCGTTGATCCACAGGGGTACACTGAAGCTTTCTTT.

V gene TRBV7-2 combines with J gene TRBJ2-3; D perhaps matches TRBD2 (5 bases). CDR3 length: 12 residues. V was trimmed by 2 bases and J by 7 bases, leaving 7 bases between them. Germline V gene data show CDR1 as SGHTA and CDR2 as FQGNSA. DNA of the CDR3: TGTGCCAGCAGCTTAAGAGGGAATACGCAGTATTTT. Translated, it gives CASSLRGNTQYF.

V usage is TRBV15 and J usage is TRBJ1-2; D gene unclear. The CDR3 length is 14 residues. Deletions cut 0 bases from V and 7 bases from J, with 12 bases between. The V gene's germline CDR1 is LNHNV and CDR2 YYDKDF (reference sequence). Written as DNA, the CDR3 is TGTGCCACCAGCAGAGATACGGGGTCTAGTGGCTACACCTTC. Translated: CATSRDTGSSGYTF.

The chain recombines TRBV20-1 with TRBJ2-7; possible D gene TRBD2, 5 bases. V was clipped by 2 bases and J by 2 bases, with 13 bases between them. The CDR3 has 14 amino acids. CDR1 is DFQATT and CDR2 is SNEGSKA in the germline V gene (reference sequence). CDR3 nucleotide sequence: TGCAGTGCTAGAATCCCGGGAATGGCCTACGAGCAGTACTTC. Its translation: CSARIPGMAYEQYF.

This chain uses TRBV10-3 with TRBJ1-1; D is uncertain. The V gene's germline CDR1 is ENHRY and CDR2 SYGVKD. The CDR3 totals 13 residues. V gave up 2 bases and J gave up 3 bases, with 7 bases separating them. The CDR3 spells CAISEGEYTEAFF. In nucleotides, the CDR3 is TGTGCCATCAGTGAGGGGGAGTACACTGAAGCTTTCTTT.

V usage is TRBV20-1 and J usage is TRBJ1-4; the D gene is possibly TRBD1 (5 bases). CDR1 and CDR2 from the germline V gene are DFQATT and SNEGSKA (reference sequence). The V and J ends lost 6 bases and 10 bases respectively, with 21 bases between them. The CDR3 runs 14 residues. CDR3 protein: CSAETGRTLGKLFF. As DNA, the CDR3 is TGCAGTGCCGAGACGGGACGGACTCTTGGAAAACTGTTTTTT.

By sample share, this clonotype is large. The chain has TRBV29-1 and TRBJ2-7, with D possibly being TRBD2 (6 bases). From germline, CDR1 is SQVTM and CDR2 ANQGSEA. CDR3 length: 12 residues. The CDR3 spells CTPGTYSYEQYF. The DNA for the CDR3 is TGCACCCCTGGGACTTACTCCTACGAGCAGTACTTC.

Details on this clonotype: Since a much larger clone is just one base distant, this may be a read error. CDR3 sequence reads: CAWSRQNLSPFHF. For the CDR3, the DNA is TGTGCCTGGAGTAGGCAGAACCTTTCACCCTTCCACTTT. This chain links TRBV30 with TRBJ1-6, with unresolved D. From germline, CDR1 is GTSNPN and CDR2 SVGIG (reference sequence). CDR3 length: 13 amino acids.

This clonotype is medium-sized. The rearrangement uses TRBV6-5 and TRBJ2-7; D remains ambiguous. Germline V gene lookup returns CDR1 MNHEY and CDR2 SVGAGI. The CDR3 is 13 residues long. V was cut by 6 bases and J by 6 bases, with 15 bases left in between. CDR3 protein: CASSPSGFGEQYF. In DNA form, the CDR3 reads TGTGCCAGCAGCCCTTCCGGCTTTGGCGAGCAGTACTTC.

The chain has TRBV10-3 and TRBJ1-5; TRBD1 matches 8 bases. CDR1 is ENHRY, CDR2 SYGVKD, per germline. Trimming at V came to 6 bases and at J to 0 bases, leaving 10 bases not matched to a gene. The CDR3 is made up of 17 amino acids. The CDR3 DNA sequence: TGTGCCATCAGAGCCGGGACAGGAAGATATAGCAATCAGCCCCAGCATTTT. As protein: CAIRAGTGRYSNQPQHF.

This clonotype is large (0.1 to 1%) within its sample. The V gene is TRBV30, the J gene TRBJ2-7; D call uncertain. The germline gives CDR1 GTSNPN, CDR2 SVGIG (reference sequence). The CDR3 consists of 12 residues. Trimming shortened V by 5 bases and J by 5 bases, and 13 bases separated the two germline ends. The DNA for the CDR3 is TGTGCCTGGGAATTGATTGGGAACGAGCAGTACTTC. It encodes CAWELIGNEQYF.

The chain uses TRBV7-2 and TRBJ2-1, with 9 bases lining up with TRBD1. The CDR3 has 15 residues. Germline loops: CDR1 SGHTA, CDR2 FQGNSA. V lost 4 bases, J lost 8 bases, and 9 bases stayed unmatched. Here the CDR3 reads CASSSRGQGVYEQFF. The CDR3 nucleotides are TGTGCCAGCAGCTCAAGGGGACAGGGAGTCTATGAGCAGTTCTTC.

This clonotype was seen more than once but under ten times. CDR3 sequence (DNA): TGTGCCAGCAGCTTAGCGAGGGAAACCGGGGAGCTGTTTTTT. It codes for CASSLARETGELFF. V is TRBV7-2 and J is TRBJ2-2; maybe TRBD2 (5 bases). The V and J ends lost 0 bases and 5 bases respectively, with 7 bases between them. The V gene's germline CDR1 is SGHTA and CDR2 FQGNSA. The CDR3 has 14 residues.